In this sample, the clone carrying this TCR beta chain turned up once. Its antigen remains unknown. These data are taken from a study of blood T cells in healthy people across ages. Study-wide findings and caveats: Relative to aged donors, long-lived donors carried more naive CD4+ cells and displayed higher diversity.

CDR1 is SGHRS and CDR2 is YFSETQ in the germline V gene. The CDR3 spans 15 residues. V lost 3 bases, J lost 4 bases, and 17 bases lay in between. Sample-barcoded 5' priming and a J-beta primer mix drove a second PCR of roughly 6 to 12 cycles. Sequencing of every sample gave 3 million or more CDR3-containing paired-end reads. TCRdb ran MiXCR on the 5' RACE reads and lists one entry per CDR3 protein. The sample records approximately 800,000 distinct CDR3 sequences, 46% being singletons. The sequenced sample consisted of blood. The TCR originated in a man aged 80 or over in good health. The chain has TRBV5-1 and TRBJ2-7; D is possibly TRBD1 (6 bases). The chain's CDR3 is CASSSGTNRAYEQYF. In DNA, the CDR3 is TGCGCCAGCAGCTCCGGGACAAACCGAGCTTACGAGCAGTACTTC. The whole variable domain, filled in from reference TRBV5-1 and TRBJ2-7, reads KAGVTQTPRYLIKTRGQQVTLSCSPISGHRSVSWYQQTPGQGLQFLFEYFSETQRNKGNFPGRFSGRQFSNSRSEMNVSTLELGDSALYLCASSSGTNRAYEQYFGPGTRLTVT.